These 18 T cell receptor beta chains were all obtained from the same sample, sequenced in a study of CD8+ T cells in alopecia areata. Once RNA had been extracted, it was reverse transcribed into cDNA to act as the sequencing template. Assay used: immunoSEQ multiplex PCR; TCRdb lists only in-frame clones, some missing. Among approximately 300,000 clones listed, 58% were seen once. Treatment: oral pan-JAK inhibitor, 5-10 mg twice daily. This sample comprised CD4+ T cells sorted from blood, obtained at week 24, from a patient treated with tofacitinib. The receptors were gathered from a human donor with alopecia areata.

This clone has at least ten counts. The rearrangement uses TRBV13 and TRBJ1-1, with D unresolved. This CDR3 is 12 amino acids long. The V end lost 5 bases, the J end lost 4 bases, and 8 bases lay between the germline ends. Germline loops: CDR1 PRHDT, CDR2 FYEKMQ (reference sequence). The chain's CDR3 is CASSAWTTEAFF. The CDR3 DNA sequence: TGTGCCAGCAGCGCGTGGACCACTGAAGCTTTCTTT.

This CDR3 is CASSFRAGPDTQYF. The CDR3 nucleotides read TGTGCCAGCAGCTTTAGGGCGGGGCCGGATACGCAGTATTTT. V is TRBV5-4 and J is TRBJ2-3; D perhaps matches TRBD2 (6 bases). Germline CDR1 is SGHNT and CDR2 is YYREEE (reference sequence). V was shortened by 2 bases and J by 6 bases, with 13 bases between the two germline ends. This CDR3 has 14 residues.

The chain employs TRBV27 and TRBJ1-5; D unclear. Germline V gene data show CDR1 as MNHEY and CDR2 as SMNVEV (reference sequence). Trimming pared 5 bases from V and 9 bases from J, leaving 17 bases between. This CDR3 is 14 amino acids long. The CDR3 DNA is TGTGCCAGCAGTCCGCGGGTTACGACCCGGCCCCAGCATTTT. Encoded protein: CASSPRVTTRPQHF.

This rearrangement joins TRBV7-2 to TRBJ2-1, with 11 bases that match TRBD1. The CDR3 runs to 14 residues. Germline V lookup: CDR1 SGHTA, CDR2 FQGNSA. Trimming took 6 bases from V and 7 from J; bases not matched to a gene: 5. CDR3 region: CASSKGTGGNEQFF. The CDR3 DNA is TGTGCCAGCAGTAAGGGGACAGGGGGGAATGAGCAGTTCTTC.

The J gene is TRBJ1-6, the V gene TRBV29-1, with D possibly TRBD1 on 5 matching bases. Germline loops: CDR1 SQVTM, CDR2 ANQGSEA. This CDR3 contains 13 residues. The V and J ends lost 3 bases and 8 bases respectively, with 11 bases between them. The CDR3, as DNA: TGCAGCGTTGATCAGGGAGGGGATTCACCCCTCCACTTT. Its translation: CSVDQGGDSPLHF.

This rearrangement joins TRBV29-1 to TRBJ1-2, with a weak D call TRBD1 (5 bases). The CDR3 extends over 11 amino acids. Germline V lookup: CDR1 SQVTM, CDR2 ANQGSEA. The V and J ends lost 4 bases and 8 bases respectively, with 11 bases between them. DNA for the CDR3: TGCAGCGTTGTGGGGGTACCCGGCTACACCTTC. Translating it yields CSVVGVPGYTF.

The chain has TRBV18 and TRBJ2-7; D is perhaps TRBD1 (5 bases). V gave up 1 base and J gave up 1 base, with 14 bases separating them. The germline V gene encodes CDR1 KGHSH and CDR2 LQKENI. This CDR3 has 16 amino acids. CDR3 coding DNA: TGTGCCAGCTCACCACGGAATTCTCAGGGTTCCTACGAGCAGTACTTC. It codes for CASSPRNSQGSYEQYF.

CDR3 sequence (DNA): TGTGCCAGCAGCCAAGTCGCGGGAGGTTGGAACACTGAAGCTTTCTTT. Protein product: CASSQVAGGWNTEAFF. The chain recombines TRBV14 with TRBJ1-1; D gene unclear. Per germline, CDR1 SGHDN and CDR2 FVKESK. With 1 base removed from V and 1 base from J, the gap between germline ends came to 13 bases. The CDR3 is 16 residues long.

The table lists this clone with a count of one. The chain carries TRBV19 and TRBJ1-2; D is ambiguous. With 5 bases removed from V and 7 bases from J, the gap between germline ends came to 20 bases. From germline, CDR1 is LNHDA and CDR2 SQIVND (reference sequence). The CDR3 extends over 15 amino acids. As DNA, the CDR3 is TGTGCCAGTAGTCCCTCCTCAATGATAGCGGGTGGCTACACCTTC. As protein: CASSPSSMIAGGYTF.

The CDR3 reads CASSEPGEAFF. Here the CDR3 DNA reads TGTGCCAGCAGTGAGCCCGGTGAAGCTTTCTTT. The V gene is TRBV2, the J gene TRBJ1-1, with D unclear. The CDR3 extends over 11 amino acids. V was clipped by 3 bases and J by 7 bases, with 6 bases between them. Germline lookup yields CDR1 SNHLY and CDR2 FYNNEI.

The rearrangement links TRBV7-2 to TRBJ1-6; D gene uncertain. The CDR3 has 13 amino acids. Germline values: CDR1 SGHTA, CDR2 FQGNSA. V gave up 2 bases and J gave up 3 bases, with 2 bases separating them. CDR3: CASSLLYNSPLHF. Written as DNA, the CDR3 is TGTGCCAGCAGCTTACTCTATAATTCACCCCTCCACTTT.

The rearrangement joins TRBV7-2 to TRBJ2-3, with D possibly matching TRBD1 (6 bases). CDR1 and CDR2 from the germline V gene are SGHTA and FQGNSA. V lost 1 base and J 0 bases, leaving 8 bases between the germline ends. The CDR3 has 15 amino acids. CDR3 DNA sequence: TGTGCCAGCAGCTTAGACAGGGCTAGCACAGATACGCAGTATTTT. This sequence encodes CASSLDRASTDTQYF.

The rearrangement links TRBV30 to TRBJ1-6, with D maybe TRBD1 (5 bases). In germline, CDR1 is GTSNPN, CDR2 SVGIG (reference sequence). The CDR3 contains 13 residues. Between the trimmed V and J ends, which lost 4 bases and 18 bases, there was a span of 22 bases. The DNA of the CDR3 is TGTGCCTGGACCTACACCCCCCCAGGGTCTCCCCACTTT. Amino acid sequence: CAWTYTPPGSPHF.

This chain connects TRBV4-2 to TRBJ1-6; maybe TRBD1 (5 bases). CDR1 and CDR2 from the germline V gene are LGHNA and YNFKEQ. V lost 6 bases, J lost 6 bases, and 12 bases lay in between. This CDR3 contains 14 residues. The CDR3 loop is CASRTGTANSPLHF. The CDR3 nucleotides are TGTGCCAGCAGGACCGGGACGGCTAATTCACCCCTCCACTTT.

This rearrangement joins TRBV5-1 to TRBJ2-3, with 8 bases matching TRBD1. CDR3 length: 14 residues. Germline V lookup: CDR1 SGHRS, CDR2 YFSETQ. V trimming: 5 bases; J trimming: 1 base; junction bases outside the gene matches: 3. The CDR3 spells CASSGTGGTDTQYF. CDR3 bases: TGCGCCAGCAGTGGGACAGGCGGCACAGATACGCAGTATTTT.

At least ten counts were recorded for this clone. The gene calls are TRBV14 and TRBJ1-2; the D gene is possibly TRBD1 (5 bases). The germline V gene has CDR1 SGHDN and CDR2 FVKESK. The length of the CDR3 is 18 residues. The V end lost 1 base, the J end lost 4 bases, and 22 bases lay between the germline ends. The CDR3 sequence: CASSQVTDSSSKIYGYTF. CDR3 coding DNA: TGTGCCAGCAGCCAAGTGACTGACAGTTCCTCCAAGATCTATGGCTACACCTTC.

The rearrangement joins TRBV6-5 to TRBJ2-6, with D possibly being TRBD1 (5 bases). V gave up 4 bases and J gave up 2 bases, with 12 bases separating them. This CDR3 is built from 16 residues. CDR1 and CDR2 from the germline V gene are MNHEY and SVGAGI. CDR3 sequence (DNA): TGTGCCAGCAGTTCGCGCGCAGGGACTGGGGCCAACGTCCTGACTTTC. Its translation: CASSSRAGTGANVLTF.

V gene TRBV5-6 combines with J gene TRBJ1-3; unclear D gene. CDR3 length: 16 amino acids. V was pared by 4 bases and J by 0 bases, with 14 bases between. The germline V gene encodes CDR1 SGHDT and CDR2 YYEEEE. The chain's CDR3 is CASSPVDADSGNTIYF. CDR3 nucleotides: TGTGCCAGCAGCCCGGTAGACGCGGACTCTGGAAACACCATATATTTT.